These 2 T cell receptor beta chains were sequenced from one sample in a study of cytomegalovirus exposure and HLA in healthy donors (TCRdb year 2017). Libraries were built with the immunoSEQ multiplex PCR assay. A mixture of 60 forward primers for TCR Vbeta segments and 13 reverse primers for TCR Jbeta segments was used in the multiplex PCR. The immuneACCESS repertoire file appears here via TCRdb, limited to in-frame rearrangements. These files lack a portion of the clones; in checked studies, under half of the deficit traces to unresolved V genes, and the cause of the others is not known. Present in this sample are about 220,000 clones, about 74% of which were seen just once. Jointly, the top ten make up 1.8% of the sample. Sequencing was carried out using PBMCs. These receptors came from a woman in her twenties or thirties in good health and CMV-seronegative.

CDR3 in amino acids: CASSPPIAGDNEQFF. CDR3 coding DNA: TGTGCCAGCTCACCACCCATAGCGGGAGACAATGAGCAGTTCTTC. V usage is TRBV18 and J usage is TRBJ2-1, with 9 positions matching TRBD2. The V gene end was trimmed by 0 bases and the J gene end by 5 bases; junction bases not matched to a gene: 2. Looked up from germline, CDR1 is KGHSH and CDR2 is LQKENI. The CDR3 totals 15 residues.

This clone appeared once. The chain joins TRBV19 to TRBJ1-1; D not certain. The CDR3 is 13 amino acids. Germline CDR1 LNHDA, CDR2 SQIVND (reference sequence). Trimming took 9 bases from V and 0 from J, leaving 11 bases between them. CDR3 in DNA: TGTGCCAGCTCCGAGGGAATGAACACTGAAGCTTTCTTT. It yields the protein CASSEGMNTEAFF.